These 12 T cell receptor beta chains share one sample of origin, sequenced in a study of shared clonotypes between healthy human individuals. Sequencing used immunoSEQ multiplex PCR; TCRdb keeps in-frame clones, though not all of them. The sample yields millions of clones, more than 90% seen once. The sequenced sample was naive CD4+ T cells sorted from blood. Subset given: CD45RA+ positively selected. The receptor set was obtained from a man aged 18-30 years in good health.

The CDR3 is CASTLRGGPTDTQYF. For the CDR3, the DNA is TGTGCCAGCACTCTTCGGGGAGGGCCCACAGATACGCAGTATTTT. V is TRBV28 and J is TRBJ2-3, with 7 bases lining up with TRBD2. Germline V lookup: CDR1 MDHEN, CDR2 SYDVKM. The CDR3 extends over 15 amino acids. V dropped 7 bases and J dropped 2; count of bases not matched to a gene: 9.

This sequence joins TRBV19 and TRBJ2-5; a possible D gene is TRBD2 (6 bases). Germline CDR1 reads LNHDA; CDR2 reads SQIVND (reference sequence). The CDR3 has 15 residues. Trimming removed 9 bases from V and 1 base from J, with 18 bases in between. CDR3 residues: CARLLGGIPQETQYF. The CDR3 DNA sequence: TGTGCCAGACTCCTTGGGGGGATTCCCCAAGAGACCCAGTACTTC.

J is TRBJ2-3 and V is TRBV25-1, with D perhaps being TRBD1 or TRBD2 (6 bases each). This CDR3 comprises 16 residues. Germline-derived CDR1 and CDR2 are MGHDK and SYGVNS. Trimming removed 2 bases from V and 4 bases from J, with 16 bases in between. The CDR3 DNA follows: TGTGCCAGCAGTGAACCCGCGGGACACTATTCAGATACGCAGTATTTT. It specifies CASSEPAGHYSDTQYF.

This rearrangement joins TRBV18 to TRBJ2-2; TRBD1 agrees at 7 bases. The length of the CDR3 is 16 residues. Germline trimming cut 0 bases from V and 0 bases from J; bases unmatched to any gene: 1. Per the germline V gene, CDR1 is KGHSH and CDR2 is LQKENI. This CDR3 reads CASSPPTGSNTGELFF. CDR3 in DNA: TGTGCCAGCTCACCACCGACAGGGTCGAACACCGGGGAGCTGTTTTTT.

The chain links TRBV27 to TRBJ1-5, with TRBD1 matching over 7 bases. The CDR3 runs 17 residues. The germline gives CDR1 MNHEY, CDR2 SMNVEV (reference sequence). Trimming took 3 bases from V and 0 from J; bases not matched to a gene: 8. CDR3 DNA: TGTGCCAGCAGTTTCCGCCGGGACAGAGATAGCAATCAGCCCCAGCATTTT. Amino acids: CASSFRRDRDSNQPQHF.

The rearrangement links TRBV2 to TRBJ1-1; no clear D gene. The CDR3 contains 14 residues. Germline CDR1 is SNHLY and CDR2 is FYNNEI. V lost 3 bases and J lost 3, with 11 bases in between. DNA of the CDR3: TGTGCCAGCAGTGATTCGTGGGGATACACTGAAGCTTTCTTT. The encoded protein is CASSDSWGYTEAFF.

The CDR3 coding sequence is TGTGCCACCAGCAGAGTAAGGGACGGAGATACGCAGTATTTT. The encoded protein is CATSRVRDGDTQYF. The V call is TRBV15, the J call TRBJ2-3; possibly TRBD1 or TRBD2 for D (5 bases each). The germline V gene has CDR1 LNHNV and CDR2 YYDKDF (reference sequence). V dropped 1 base and J dropped 5 bases, with 10 bases sitting between them. The CDR3 is made up of 14 amino acids. Variable domain in full (rest from reference TRBV15 and TRBJ2-3): DAMVIQNPRYQVTQFGKPVTLSCSQTLNHNVMYWYQQKSSQAPKLLFHYYDKDFNNEADTPDNFQSRRPNTSFCFLDIRSPGLGDTAMYLCATSRVRDGDTQYFGPGTRLTVL.

This rearrangement joins TRBV28 to TRBJ1-1; D is uncertain. V was shortened by 7 bases and J by 3 bases, with 12 bases between the two germline ends. The CDR3 is made up of 13 amino acids. Germline V gene data show CDR1 as MDHEN and CDR2 as SYDVKM. CDR3 protein: CASIPGWDTEAFF. Here the CDR3 DNA reads TGTGCCAGCATCCCCGGGTGGGACACTGAAGCTTTCTTT. The full variable domain, rest sourced from reference TRBV28 and TRBJ1-1, is DVKVTQSSRYLVKRTGEKVFLECVQDMDHENMFWYRQDPGLGLRLIYFSYDVKMKEKGDIPEGYSVSREKKERFSLILESASTNQTSMYLCASIPGWDTEAFFGQGTRLTVV.

The J gene is TRBJ2-3, the V gene TRBV19; a possible D gene is TRBD2 (5 bases). With 1 base removed from V and 5 bases from J, the gap between germline ends came to 10 bases. This CDR3 is built from 14 residues. CDR1 is LNHDA, CDR2 SQIVND, per germline (reference sequence). The CDR3 coding sequence is TGTGCCAGTAGTATAGGGGGAGAGCTAGATACGCAGTATTTT. It yields the protein CASSIGGELDTQYF.

The chain carries TRBV5-1 and TRBJ2-6; 7 nucleotides match TRBD1. Germline V gives CDR1 SGHRS, CDR2 YFSETQ. This CDR3 region has 15 residues. Trimming at V came to 4 bases and at J to 3 bases, leaving 4 bases not matched to a gene. Here the CDR3 reads CASSITGVGANVLTF. Here the CDR3 DNA reads TGCGCCAGCAGCATTACAGGGGTTGGGGCCAACGTCCTGACTTTC.

This clone was seen a few times. The chain couples TRBV29-1 to TRBJ1-1; TRBD1 is a possible D gene (5 bases). Trimming stripped 4 bases from V and 4 bases from J, with 13 bases between. The germline CDR1 and CDR2 sequences are SQVTM and ANQGSEA. CDR3 size: 13 residues. The CDR3 DNA reads TGCAGCGTTGTCGGGGGGGGACTCACTGAAGCTTTCTTT. Translation: CSVVGGGLTEAFF.

The chain joins TRBV30 to TRBJ2-2; D unclear. CDR3 length equals 14 residues. The V and J ends lost 0 bases and 6 bases respectively, with 11 bases between them. Germline V gives CDR1 GTSNPN, CDR2 SVGIG (reference sequence). For the CDR3, the DNA is TGTGCCTGGAGTGTCACATCGGTCTCCGGGGAGCTGTTTTTT. It is translated as CAWSVTSVSGELFF.